Listed here are 24 T cell receptor beta chains from one sample, sequenced in a study of cytomegalovirus exposure and HLA in healthy donors. PCR involved 60 Vbeta and 13 Jbeta primers. Here immunoSEQ multiplex PCR was the method, and the copy in TCRdb shows in-frame clones only, minus some. Recorded for this sample: 45,000 to 55,000 clones. The sample consisted of PBMCs. These receptors all stem from a male donor in good health and CMV-seropositive.

The V call is TRBV5-4, the J call TRBJ2-7, with 13 nucleotides matching TRBD2. Germline V gives CDR1 SGHNT, CDR2 YYREEE (reference sequence). Germline trimming cut 4 bases from V and 6 bases from J; bases unmatched to any gene: 7. This CDR3 region has 15 residues. DNA of the CDR3: TGTGCCAGCAGCCCGGGACTAGCGGGGCCGGGCGAGCAGTACTTC. Translated: CASSPGLAGPGEQYF.

The chain recombines TRBV18 with TRBJ2-1, with TRBD1 as a possible D gene (6 bases). V lost 3 bases and J 6 bases, leaving 9 bases between the germline ends. Germline V gives CDR1 KGHSH, CDR2 LQKENI. CDR3 length equals 13 residues. CDR3 region: CASSPQGRNEQFF. DNA of the CDR3: TGTGCCAGCTCACCGCAGGGGCGCAATGAGCAGTTCTTC.

V usage is TRBV7-2 and J usage is TRBJ2-2; D is possibly TRBD1 (6 bases). This CDR3 has 14 amino acids. V dropped 8 bases and J dropped 3 bases, with 13 bases sitting between them. The germline V gene encodes CDR1 SGHTA and CDR2 FQGNSA. The CDR3 DNA is TGTGCCAGCCACCCCGGACAGTACACCGGGGAGCTGTTTTTT. Translated: CASHPGQYTGELFF.

V usage is TRBV2 and J usage is TRBJ2-7; D may be TRBD1 (5 bases). This CDR3 has 13 residues. Germline V CDR1 and CDR2: SNHLY, FYNNEI. V lost 2 bases and J lost 5, with 10 bases in between. The CDR3 DNA is TGTGCCAGCAGTGAACAGGGCGTGGACGAGCAGTACTTC. Protein: CASSEQGVDEQYF.

The chain employs TRBV10-2 and TRBJ1-2; maybe TRBD1 (6 bases). CDR3 length: 12 residues. CDR1 and CDR2 (germline): WSHSY, SAAADI. V lost 6 bases to trimming and J lost 8 bases, with 13 bases between them. CDR3 loop: CASSRDTGGYTF. The CDR3 nucleotides are TGCGCCAGCAGCCGGGACACCGGGGGCTACACCTTC.

The chain combines TRBV4-3 with TRBJ1-3; D may be TRBD1 (5 bases). The germline gives CDR1 LGHNA, CDR2 YSLEER. This CDR3 is built from 16 residues. The V end lost 0 bases, the J end lost 1 base, and 10 bases lay between the germline ends. The CDR3, as DNA: TGCGCCAGCAGCCAAGAACTGGGGGGGTCTGGAAACACCATATATTTT. This encodes CASSQELGGSGNTIYF.

The chain has TRBV7-8 and TRBJ1-2; D is uncertain. Germline lookup yields CDR1 SGHVS and CDR2 FQNEAQ. CDR3 size: 13 residues. Trimming left V 3 bases short and J 4 bases short, with 9 bases between. As DNA, the CDR3 is TGTGCCAGCAGCTTGGGAGGTAGCTATGGCTACACCTTC. This gives the protein CASSLGGSYGYTF.

V is TRBV7-9 and J is TRBJ1-3; TRBD1 agrees at 11 bases. Germline CDR1 is SEHNR and CDR2 is FQNEAQ (reference sequence). V lost 4 bases and J lost 4; bases outside the gene matches: 3. There are 15 residues in the CDR3. CDR3 protein: CASSWTGGEGNTIYF. The DNA of the CDR3 is TGTGCCAGCAGCTGGACAGGGGGCGAAGGAAACACCATATATTTT.

CDR3 nucleotides: TGTGCCAGCAGACAAAGCGGGACAGGGTTTTTGGGCACTGAAGCTTTCTTT. Protein: CASRQSGTGFLGTEAFF. This chain connects TRBV11-1 to TRBJ1-1; TRBD1 aligns across 9 bases. Trimming removed 6 bases from V and 4 bases from J; junction bases left unmatched: 15. The CDR3 spans 17 residues. Germline values: CDR1 SGHAT, CDR2 FQDESV (reference sequence).

The chain uses TRBV19 and TRBJ1-1, with D possibly being TRBD1 (5 bases). The CDR3 sequence is 15 residues long. V lost 6 bases, J lost 3 bases, and 17 bases lay in between. Germline CDR1 is LNHDA and CDR2 is SQIVND (reference sequence). CDR3: CASRRGGRRDTEAFF. In nucleotides, the CDR3 is TGTGCCAGTAGGAGGGGAGGACGACGGGACACTGAAGCTTTCTTT.

The rearrangement joins TRBV7-9 to TRBJ2-5; 10 bases line up with TRBD1. The closer fit of TRBJ2-7 to the DNA end suggests the J call may be wrong. CDR1 SEHNR and CDR2 FQNEAQ come from the germline V gene (reference sequence). The CDR3 length is 15 residues. The DNA of the CDR3 is TGTGCCAGCACCCTGATGGGACAGGGGATCGACGAGCAGTACTTC. Protein product: CASTLMGQGIDEQYF.

The CDR3 region is CASSSLDIFYEQYF. The CDR3 DNA reads TGTGCCAGCAGCTCCCTGGACATATTTTACGAGCAGTACTTC. The rearrangement joins TRBV5-6 to TRBJ2-7; the D gene is possibly TRBD1 (5 bases). In germline, CDR1 is SGHDT, CDR2 YYEEEE. This CDR3 comprises 14 residues. V lost 3 bases to trimming and J lost 4 bases, with 14 bases between them. Complete variable domain (other parts from reference TRBV5-6 and TRBJ2-7): DAGVTQSPTHLIKTRGQQVTLRCSPKSGHDTVSWYQQALGQGPQFIFQYYEEEERQRGNFPDRFSGHQFPNYSSELNVNALLLGDSALYLCASSSLDIFYEQYFGPGTRLTVT.

The chain combines TRBV6-1 with TRBJ2-5, with D possibly TRBD1 on 5 matching bases. CDR1 is MNHNS, CDR2 SASEGT, per germline. Trimming left V 0 bases short and J 5 bases short, with 7 bases between. This CDR3 spans 13 amino acids. CDR3 in DNA: TGTGCCAGCAGTGAAGCGCACAGGGAGACCCAGTACTTC. It encodes CASSEAHRETQYF.

J is TRBJ2-5 and V is TRBV2, with D possibly being TRBD1 (5 bases). Trimming pared 7 bases from V and 1 base from J, leaving 7 bases between. The CDR3 has 12 residues. CDR1 and CDR2 from the germline V gene are SNHLY and FYNNEI. The CDR3 protein is CASTRAQETQYF. The CDR3 nucleotides read TGTGCCAGCACCAGGGCCCAAGAGACCCAGTACTTC. The full variable domain, rest sourced from reference TRBV2 and TRBJ2-5, is EPEVTQTPSHQVTQMGQEVILRCVPISNHLYFYWYRQILGQKVEFLVSFYNNEISEKSEIFDDQFSVERPDGSNFTLKIRSTKLEDSAMYFCASTRAQETQYFGPGTRLLVL.

V usage is TRBV11-1 and J usage is TRBJ1-2, with D uncertain. V was shortened by 3 bases and J by 7 bases, with 12 bases between the two germline ends. The CDR3 runs 13 residues. CDR1 and CDR2 (germline): SGHAT, FQDESV (reference sequence). In DNA, the CDR3 is TGTGCCAGCAGCTTCGCAGGTTCCAGTGGCTACACCTTC. It codes for CASSFAGSSGYTF. The full variable domain, rest sourced from reference TRBV11-1 and TRBJ1-2, is EAEVAQSPRYKITEKSQAVAFWCDPISGHATLYWYRQILGQGPELLVQFQDESVVDDSQLPKDRFSAERLKGVDSTLKIQPAELGDSAMYLCASSFAGSSGYTFGSGTRLTVV.

The chain links TRBV4-1 to TRBJ2-7; 8 bases fit TRBD2. The CDR3 is 16 residues long. CDR1 and CDR2 from the germline V gene are MGHRA and YSYEKL. Losses at the gene ends were 3 bases for V and 1 base for J; bases not matched to a gene: 8. As DNA, the CDR3 is TGCGCCAGCAGCCATTGGGATAGCGGGGCTTCCTACGAGCAGTACTTC. Its translation: CASSHWDSGASYEQYF.

V and J are TRBV19 and TRBJ2-3; 9 bases match TRBD2. Trimming at V came to 7 bases and at J to 2 bases, leaving 4 bases not matched to a gene. The CDR3 length is 14 residues. Germline loops: CDR1 LNHDA, CDR2 SQIVND (reference sequence). The CDR3 here is CASKGGGATDTQYF. The CDR3 coding sequence is TGTGCCAGTAAAGGCGGGGGGGCCACAGATACGCAGTATTTT.

The chain joins TRBV27 to TRBJ2-2, with D unclear. The germline CDR1 and CDR2 sequences are MNHEY and SMNVEV (reference sequence). V lost 9 bases and J 2 bases, leaving 7 bases between the germline ends. This CDR3 has 12 residues. Written as DNA, the CDR3 is TGTGCCAGAAATTCAAACACCGGGGAGCTGTTTTTT. Amino acids: CARNSNTGELFF.

V and J are TRBV13 and TRBJ2-7; the match to TRBD2 covers 11 bases. CDR1 and CDR2 from the germline V gene are PRHDT and FYEKMQ (reference sequence). The CDR3 sequence is 16 residues long. The trim removed 5 bases at V and 6 bases at J, leaving 12 bases unmatched. As DNA, the CDR3 is TGTGCCAGCAGCACTACTCCGGGACTAGCGGAAGGCGAGCAGTACTTC. It translates to CASSTTPGLAEGEQYF.

The V and J genes are TRBV15 and TRBJ1-6; TRBD1 agrees at 7 bases. J gave up 7 bases and V 1 base, and 10 bases lay outside the gene matches. The length of the CDR3 is 17 residues. Germline loops: CDR1 LNHNV, CDR2 YYDKDF (reference sequence). CDR3 region: CATSRGAGGLENSPLHF. CDR3 nucleotide sequence: TGTGCCACCAGCAGAGGGGCAGGGGGATTAGAAAATTCACCCCTCCACTTT.

The V and J genes are TRBV30 and TRBJ1-3, with no clear D. The CDR3 runs to 13 residues. The germline CDR1 and CDR2 sequences are GTSNPN and SVGIG (reference sequence). Trimming cost V 2 bases and J 1 base, with 6 bases left between them. CDR3 residues: CAWSPGSGNTIYF. The CDR3 DNA is TGTGCCTGGAGTCCGGGTTCTGGAAACACCATATATTTT.

CDR3: CASSYQGPNNEQFF. CDR3 nucleotide sequence: TGTGCCAGCAGTTACCAGGGCCCTAACAATGAGCAGTTCTTC. V is TRBV27 and J is TRBJ2-1, with D possibly being TRBD1 (5 bases). The germline CDR1 and CDR2 sequences are MNHEY and SMNVEV (reference sequence). The CDR3 spans 14 residues. Trimming stripped 4 bases from V and 5 bases from J, with 12 bases between.

J is TRBJ2-4 and V is TRBV4-1; 7 bases are shared with TRBD2. J gave up 0 bases and V 0 bases, and 5 bases lay outside the gene matches. The length of the CDR3 is 17 residues. CDR1 MGHRA and CDR2 YSYEKL come from the germline V gene. The CDR3 is CASSQDDGGIAKNIQYF. CDR3 DNA: TGCGCCAGCAGCCAAGACGACGGGGGGATAGCCAAAAACATTCAGTACTTC.

The chain joins TRBV7-8 to TRBJ2-1, with a tentative D call TRBD1 (6 bases). Germline V gene data show CDR1 as SGHVS and CDR2 as FQNEAQ. V was clipped by 5 bases and J by 3 bases, with 14 bases between them. The CDR3 covers 15 residues. CDR3 sequence: CASSLIGTRYNEQFF. In DNA, the CDR3 is TGTGCCAGCAGCCTTATCGGGACACGCTACAATGAGCAGTTCTTC.